This T cell receptor (beta chain) originates from a study of OX40 agonist ivuxolimab in advanced cancers. About the study: Ivuxolimab, an agonistic anti-OX40 (CD134) antibody, was given to patients. Three patients, one with hepatocellular carcinoma and two with cutaneous melanoma, achieved partial responses.

Profiling relied on immunoSEQ multiplex PCR, and the TCRdb table lists in-frame clones only, not all of them. The table records about 60,000 clones, about 89% of them present only once. This clone ranks as medium-sized. Its specificity is unknown. Study-wide results and limits: Both CD4+ and CD8+ T cell populations in blood had undergone clonal expansion by week 6 at 0.1 to 3.0 mg/kg. CD8+ T cells averaged more expanded clones than CD4+.

The ends were cut back, 4 bases at V and 8 bases at J, with 14 bases in the middle. This CDR3 is built from 14 residues. Germline CDR1 LGHNA, CDR2 YNFKEQ. Material: CD4+ or CD8+ T cells sorted from blood, obtained in a trial of the OX40 agonist ivuxolimab. The TCR comes from an adult with an advanced solid tumor such as melanoma, head and neck, liver or kidney cancer. This chain joins TRBV4-2 and TRBJ1-4, with a weak D call TRBD1 (6 bases). CDR3: CASSPGARDEKLFF. The CDR3 DNA reads TGTGCCAGCAGCCCGGGGGCCCGCGACGAAAAACTGTTTTTT.